The 15 T cell receptor beta chains below were found in one sample sequenced in a study of blood T cell repertoires in COVID-19. Repertoires were generated with immunoSEQ multiplex PCR, while TCRdb's copy carries only in-frame clones and drops some. Of under 300,000 clones listed, around 85% are singletons. The sequencing input was PBMCs or T cells enriched from blood (not recorded which). These receptors were collected from a woman aged 45 to 65 who had recovered from COVID-19.

The rearrangement links TRBV19 to TRBJ1-5; D unresolved. The CDR3 contains 13 residues. Looked up from germline, CDR1 is LNHDA and CDR2 is SQIVND (reference sequence). Deletions cut 3 bases from V and 7 bases from J, with 10 bases between. DNA of the CDR3: TGTGCCAGTAGTATTGGAGAGGGCCAGCCCCAGCATTTT. This encodes CASSIGEGQPQHF. Full variable domain (rest looked up from reference TRBV19 and TRBJ1-5): DGGITQSPKYLFRKEGQNVTLSCEQNLNHDAMYWYRQDPGQGLRLIYYSQIVNDFQKGDIAEGYSVSREKKESFPLTVTSAQKNPTAFYLCASSIGEGQPQHFGDGTRLSIL.

The gene calls are TRBV5-8 and TRBJ2-7, with 8 bases aligning to TRBD2. Germline CDR1 reads SGHTS; CDR2 reads YDEGEE. The V segment lost 3 bases and the J segment 3 bases; nucleotides outside the gene matches: 17. This CDR3 comprises 18 residues. CDR3: CASSSYPRGLAGYYEQYF. The CDR3 nucleotides are TGTGCCAGCAGCTCATACCCCCGTGGTCTAGCGGGTTACTACGAGCAGTACTTC. Together with reference TRBV5-8 and TRBJ2-7, the CDR3 gives the full variable domain: EAGVTQSPTHLIKTRGQQATLRCSPISGHTSVYWYQQALGLGLQFLLWYDEGEERNRGNFPPRFSGRQFPNYSSELNVNALELEDSALYLCASSSYPRGLAGYYEQYFGPGTRLTVT.

The chain combines TRBV6-5 with TRBJ2-5; 10 nucleotides align to TRBD2. V was pared by 6 bases and J by 5 bases, with 6 bases of the junction left unmatched. Germline loops: CDR1 MNHEY, CDR2 SVGAGI. The CDR3 has 14 amino acids. The CDR3 bases are TGTGCCAGCAGACCCAGCGGGAGGGGGGAGACCCAGTACTTC. This encodes CASRPSGRGETQYF.

V usage is TRBV28 and J usage is TRBJ1-2; D call uncertain. Between the trimmed V and J ends, which lost 6 bases and 6 bases, there was a span of 14 bases. CDR3 length equals 13 residues. Per germline, CDR1 MDHEN and CDR2 SYDVKM. CDR3 amino acids: CASSLRTVDGYTF. The DNA of the CDR3 is TGTGCCAGCAGCCTAAGGACTGTAGATGGCTACACCTTC.

The chain couples TRBV6-1 to TRBJ1-1; D remains unclear. Trimming cost V 1 base and J 0 bases, with 9 bases left between them. Germline loops: CDR1 MNHNS, CDR2 SASEGT. The CDR3 runs 15 residues. The CDR3 sequence is CASSEGPRMNTEAFF. CDR3 in DNA: TGTGCCAGCAGTGAAGGCCCTAGAATGAACACTGAAGCTTTCTTT.

V gene TRBV5-1 combines with J gene TRBJ2-3; the match to TRBD2 covers 15 bases. V lost 4 bases and J lost 4; bases outside the gene matches: 13. This CDR3 region has 19 residues. From germline, CDR1 is SGHRS and CDR2 YFSETQ. CDR3 in amino acids: CASSRRGGGLAGGADTQYF. CDR3 coding DNA: TGCGCCAGCAGCCGGCGGGGAGGGGGACTAGCGGGAGGCGCAGATACGCAGTATTTT.

This chain links TRBV20-1 with TRBJ2-1; D is perhaps TRBD2 (6 bases). Trimming took off 3 bases at V and 5 bases at J, with 20 bases between the two ends. This CDR3 has 16 residues. The germline V gene has CDR1 DFQATT and CDR2 SNEGSKA (reference sequence). The chain's CDR3 is CSASRPGRSGDNEQFF. The CDR3 bases are TGCAGTGCTAGTCGTCCGGGGAGATCGGGAGACAATGAGCAGTTCTTC.

This clone came up a few times. The chain couples TRBV19 to TRBJ2-3, with 8 bases lining up with TRBD2. Germline CDR1 and CDR2: LNHDA and SQIVND (reference sequence). Trimming cost V 7 bases and J 2 bases; bases outside gene matches: 8. The CDR3 runs to 15 residues. CDR3 sequence: CASISGKTNTDTQYF. The CDR3 nucleotides read TGTGCCAGTATTAGCGGGAAAACCAACACAGATACGCAGTATTTT.

This clone showed up just once. The J gene is TRBJ1-2, the V gene TRBV4-1; D is undetermined. This CDR3 spans 15 amino acids. CDR1 MGHRA and CDR2 YSYEKL come from the germline V gene. Trimming shortened V by 1 base and J by 4 bases, and 13 bases separated the two germline ends. CDR3 in DNA: TGCGCCAGCAGCCAAGTGGCACAAGATCCCTATGGCTACACCTTC. Translated: CASSQVAQDPYGYTF.

V gene TRBV28 combines with J gene TRBJ1-1; TRBD1 agrees at 9 bases. Germline trimming cut 3 bases from V and 5 bases from J; bases unmatched to any gene: 10. The length of the CDR3 is 16 residues. Germline lookup yields CDR1 MDHEN and CDR2 SYDVKM. The CDR3 region has the DNA TGTGCCAGCAGTTTGGTTTTCGGGACAGGGCTTACTGAAGCTTTCTTT. This gives the protein CASSLVFGTGLTEAFF.

The chain combines TRBV2 with TRBJ1-5, with D unresolved. This CDR3 spans 13 amino acids. V was shortened by 6 bases and J by 0 bases, with 6 bases between the two germline ends. Per germline, CDR1 SNHLY and CDR2 FYNNEI. The CDR3 bases are TGTGCCAGCAGCGGTGATAGCAATCAGCCCCAGCATTTT. Amino acids: CASSGDSNQPQHF.

The chain combines TRBV7-6 with TRBJ2-1; D might be TRBD2 (5 bases). The germline V gene encodes CDR1 SGHVS and CDR2 FNYEAQ. The CDR3 extends over 15 amino acids. Trimming stripped 1 base from V and 2 bases from J, with 9 bases between. The CDR3 is CASSLGTYPYNEQFF. The CDR3 nucleotides read TGTGCCAGCAGCTTAGGGACTTACCCCTACAATGAGCAGTTCTTC.

This clone has a handful of counts. CDR3 bases: TGTGCCAGTAGTATAGGACTAGCGGGTTACAATGAGCAGTTCTTC. Residues: CASSIGLAGYNEQFF. The V call is TRBV19, the J call TRBJ2-1; 10 positions agree with TRBD2. The CDR3 consists of 15 residues. Unmatched junction bases numbered 1, after V lost 1 base and J lost 4 bases. In germline, CDR1 is LNHDA, CDR2 SQIVND (reference sequence).

On this clone: Other nucleotide sequences from this sample produce the same CDR3. The chain carries TRBV5-4 and TRBJ1-6; perhaps TRBD1 as D (5 bases). The CDR3 loop spans 16 amino acids. Trimming cost V 4 bases and J 0 bases, with 11 bases left between them. The germline V gene has CDR1 SGHNT and CDR2 YYREEE (reference sequence). CDR3 nucleotides: TGTGCCAGCAGCCTCGGGGGTGGCTCCTATAATTCACCCCTCCACTTT. Translation gives CASSLGGGSYNSPLHF.

This clone was observed a single time. The V call is TRBV5-6, the J call TRBJ1-4; 7 bases agree with TRBD1. V shed 3 bases and J 6 bases; nucleotides not matched to a gene: 5. Germline lookup yields CDR1 SGHDT and CDR2 YYEEEE. The length of the CDR3 is 14 residues. CDR3 sequence (DNA): TGTGCCAGCAGCTCGAAAACAGGGGATGAAAAACTGTTTTTT. Protein: CASSSKTGDEKLFF.